A single sample is the source of the 27 T cell receptor beta chains below, sequenced in a study of Graves' ophthalmopathy and Graves' hyperthyroidism. Amplified material comprised TCR beta CDR3 regions derived from RNA transcripts. First-round RT-PCR employed HTBI primers, with a second-round multiplex PCR after it. TCRdb redid the calling of the multiplex PCR reads with MiXCR, one entry per CDR3 protein. The repertoire holds around 1,200,000 distinct CDR3 sequences, with about 40% as singletons. The sequencing input was peripheral blood or thyroid tissue (not recorded which). The receptors shown here come from an adult man with Graves' hyperthyroidism.

This clonotype has a count of ten or more. This chain uses TRBV12-3 or TRBV12-4 with TRBJ1-2; no clear D gene. This CDR3 region has 14 residues. V was cut by 6 bases and J by 4 bases, with 15 bases left in between. CDR3 nucleotide sequence: TGTGCCAGCAGCTACGGGGTCGTGAGCTATGGCTACACCTTC. Amino acids: CASSYGVVSYGYTF.

The rearrangement uses TRBV5-6 and TRBJ2-5; D unclear. The CDR3 length is 14 residues. The germline V gene has CDR1 SGHDT and CDR2 YYEEEE. Deletions cut 2 bases from V and 1 base from J, with 9 bases between. CDR3 sequence reads: CASSFTASQETQYF. CDR3 sequence (DNA): TGTGCCAGCAGCTTCACAGCAAGCCAAGAGACCCAGTACTTC.

This clonotype appeared a few times. The chain uses TRBV28 and TRBJ2-7; 8 nucleotides line up with TRBD1. The CDR3 is made up of 14 amino acids. Germline V gene lookup returns CDR1 MDHEN and CDR2 SYDVKM. J gave up 3 bases and V 6 bases, and 7 bases lay outside the gene matches. CDR3 nucleotide sequence: TGTGCCAGCAGCCCATATACAGGGGGCTACGAGCAGTACTTC. Translated, it gives CASSPYTGGYEQYF.

This chain joins TRBV7-2 and TRBJ1-1; TRBD1 is a possible D gene (6 bases). CDR1 and CDR2 (germline): SGHTA, FQGNSA. The CDR3 contains 15 residues. V lost 5 bases to trimming and J lost 2 bases, with 15 bases between them. CDR3 in DNA: TGTGCCAGCAGCCGGTCTCCGGGGGCTAACACTGAAGCTTTCTTT. This encodes CASSRSPGANTEAFF.

The chain recombines TRBV2 with TRBJ1-1; 7 nucleotides agree with TRBD1. V gave up 7 bases and J gave up 3 bases; unmatched junction bases: 8. CDR1 SNHLY and CDR2 FYNNEI come from the germline V gene. The CDR3 is 14 amino acids. CDR3 sequence reads: CASTTTGRHTEAFF. As DNA, the CDR3 is TGTGCCAGCACAACGACAGGGAGGCACACTGAAGCTTTCTTT.

This chain links TRBV2 with TRBJ2-7; TRBD1 is a possible D gene (6 bases). This CDR3 has 14 residues. Trimming stripped 8 bases from V and 8 bases from J, with 22 bases between. Per germline, CDR1 SNHLY and CDR2 FYNNEI. The chain's CDR3 is CASSQGYNQPQQYF. For the CDR3, the DNA is TGTGCCAGCTCACAGGGCTACAATCAGCCCCAGCAGTACTTC.

The gene calls are TRBV28 and TRBJ2-7; the match to TRBD2 covers 15 bases. V shed 6 bases and J 5 bases; nucleotides not matched to a gene: 11. The CDR3 loop spans 17 amino acids. The germline gives CDR1 MDHEN, CDR2 SYDVKM. The DNA for the CDR3 is TGTGCCAGCAGCCTAGGACTAGCGGGAGGGCCTGTCCACGAGCAGTACTTC. As protein: CASSLGLAGGPVHEQYF.

There are a few counts of this clonotype. An end of the junction does not agree with germline; a read error may underlie this. This chain joins TRBV5-1 and TRBJ1-2; 8 bases are shared with TRBD1. The CDR3 loop spans 15 amino acids. Looked up from germline, CDR1 is SGHRS and CDR2 is YFSETQ. CDR3 amino acids: CASSLDRAPHYGYTF. Written as DNA, the CDR3 is TGTGCCAGCAGCTTGGACAGGGCCCCACACTATGGCTACACCTTC.

The chain uses TRBV5-6 and TRBJ1-1, with D uncertain. The CDR3 is made up of 17 amino acids. Germline V gene data show CDR1 as SGHDT and CDR2 as YYEEEE. The germline V and J ends were trimmed by 0 bases and 0 bases, with 15 bases remaining between them. CDR3 bases: TGTGCCAGCAGCTTGGCCCAACGGGGATCGGTGAACACTGAAGCTTTCTTT. Translation gives CASSLAQRGSVNTEAFF.

The chain joins TRBV30 to TRBJ2-7; 8 nucleotides line up with TRBD1. This CDR3 is built from 12 residues. CDR1 and CDR2 (germline): GTSNPN, SVGIG (reference sequence). The CDR3 sequence is CAATGASYEQYF. CDR3 nucleotides: TGTGCGGCGACAGGGGCCTCCTACGAGCAGTACTTC.

This clonotype has more than one count but fewer than ten. The genes are TRBV30 and TRBJ2-7, with a tentative D call TRBD2 (6 bases). CDR3 length: 13 residues. Trimming pared 7 bases from V and 2 bases from J, leaving 15 bases between. Germline CDR1 reads GTSNPN; CDR2 reads SVGIG (reference sequence). As DNA, the CDR3 is TGTGCCTACCAAACCGGGACTCCCTACGAGCAGTACTTC. Protein sequence: CAYQTGTPYEQYF.

About this clonotype itself: This may be a read error: a much more frequent sequence differs by one nucleotide. The chain is built from TRBV11-2 and TRBJ2-5; perhaps TRBD2 as D (6 bases). The CDR3 spans 17 residues. Germline CDR1 and CDR2: SGHAT and FQNNGV. DNA for the CDR3: TGTGCCAGCAGCCAAGATCCGGGACGGGAGTACCAAGTGACCCAGTACTTC. It encodes CASSQDPGREYQVTQYF. Filled out from reference TRBV11-2 and TRBJ2-5, the complete variable domain reads EAGVAQSPRYKIIEKRQSVAFWCNPISGHATLYWYQQILGQGPKLLIQFQNNGVVDDSQLPKDRFSAERLKGVDSTLKIQPAKLEDSAVYLCASSQDPGREYQVTQYFGPGTRLLVL.

This clonotype was observed at least ten times. The chain employs TRBV25-1 and TRBJ2-2; no clear D. This CDR3 is built from 12 residues. Germline assignment: CDR1 MGHDK and CDR2 SYGVNS. V lost 1 base to trimming and J lost 4 bases, with 1 base between them. The CDR3 loop reads CASSEFTGELFF. DNA of the CDR3: TGTGCCAGCAGTGAATTCACCGGGGAGCTGTTTTTT. Drawing the rest from reference TRBV25-1 and TRBJ2-2, the complete variable domain is EADIYQTPRYLVIGTGKKITLECSQTMGHDKMYWYQQDPGMELHLIHYSYGVNSTEKGDLSSESTVSRIRTEHFPLTLESARPSHTSQYLCASSEFTGELFFGEGSRLTVL.

This clonotype has a handful of counts. The chain joins TRBV29-1 to TRBJ1-2; no definite D call. CDR1 is SQVTM, CDR2 ANQGSEA, per germline. The CDR3 has 14 amino acids. With 0 bases removed from V and 5 bases from J, the gap between germline ends came to 13 bases. Here the CDR3 reads CSVEDLRREYGYTF. In nucleotides, the CDR3 is TGCAGCGTTGAAGATCTCCGGCGGGAATATGGCTACACCTTC.

Concerning this clonotype: A read error may explain this, as a much larger clone is one base away. V gene TRBV19 combines with J gene TRBJ2-2, with 7 bases aligning to TRBD2. Germline CDR1 reads LNHDA; CDR2 reads SQIVND (reference sequence). The CDR3 covers 14 residues. In nucleotides, the CDR3 is TGTGCCAGTAGTATCGGCACCCTCAGGCGGGAGCTGCTTTTT. Its translation is CASSIGTLRRELLF. Full variable domain (rest looked up from reference TRBV19 and TRBJ2-2): DGGITQSPKYLFRKEGQNVTLSCEQNLNHDAMYWYRQDPGQGLRLIYYSQIVNDFQKGDIAEGYSVSREKKESFPLTVTSAQKNPTAFYLCASSIGTLRRELLFGEGSRLTVL.

This clonotype was counted at least ten times. V and J are TRBV10-2 and TRBJ2-7; D unresolved. Germline V lookup: CDR1 WSHSY, CDR2 SAAADI. The germline V and J ends were trimmed by 3 bases and 5 bases, with 17 bases remaining between them. There are 15 residues in the CDR3. CDR3 residues: CASSERDLKADEQYF. The CDR3 region has the DNA TGCGCCAGCAGTGAACGAGACCTCAAGGCTGACGAGCAGTACTTC.

At least ten counts were recorded for this clonotype. V and J are TRBV28 and TRBJ1-1; D is ambiguous. Looked up from germline, CDR1 is MDHEN and CDR2 is SYDVKM. Trimming left V 11 bases short and J 1 base short, with 8 bases between. The CDR3 extends over 11 amino acids. CDR3 amino acids: CALGGNTEAFF. The CDR3 bases are TGTGCCCTAGGAGGGAACACTGAAGCTTTCTTT.

This clonotype occurred many times. The chain's CDR3 is CSARRLAGLSYEQYF. The CDR3 region has the DNA TGCAGTGCTAGGAGACTAGCGGGTCTCTCCTACGAGCAGTACTTC. J is TRBJ2-7 and V is TRBV20-1; 10 positions match TRBD2. CDR3 length: 15 residues. V was clipped by 3 bases and J by 0 bases; unmatched bases: 5. From germline, CDR1 is DFQATT and CDR2 SNEGSKA (reference sequence).

This clonotype was found once. A single base separates this from a much larger clone, so it may be a read error. The chain carries TRBV6-4 and TRBJ2-7; a possible D gene is TRBD1 (6 bases). CDR1 and CDR2 from the germline V gene are MRHNA and SNTAGT. The CDR3 consists of 14 residues. V was trimmed by 1 base and J by 6 bases, leaving 13 bases between them. CDR3 residues: CASSDWNRDGEQYF. The CDR3 DNA is TGTGCCAGCAGTGACTGGAACAGGGATGGCGAGCAGTACTTC.

This clonotype was counted ten times or more. The genes are TRBV7-3 and TRBJ2-6, with 7 bases that match TRBD1. The CDR3 is 14 amino acids. V gave up 5 bases and J gave up 2 bases; unmatched junction bases: 0. Per germline, CDR1 SGHTA and CDR2 FQGTGA. The CDR3 loop reads CASSQGAGANVLTF. CDR3 nucleotides: TGTGCCAGCAGCCAGGGGGCTGGGGCCAACGTCCTGACTTTC.

Many counts were recorded for this clonotype. The genes are TRBV7-9 and TRBJ2-5; no clear D gene. CDR3 length: 14 residues. Trimming removed 5 bases from V and 5 bases from J, with 15 bases in between. Germline CDR1 and CDR2: SEHNR and FQNEAQ (reference sequence). This chain's CDR3 is CASSPAVRGETQYF. The CDR3 DNA follows: TGTGCCAGCAGCCCCGCCGTCCGTGGGGAGACCCAGTACTTC. The variable domain in full, completed from reference TRBV7-9 and TRBJ2-5, reads DTGVSQNPRHKITKRGQNVTFRCDPISEHNRLYWYRQTLGQGPEFLTYFQNEAQLEKSRLLSDRFSAERPKGSFSTLEIQRTEQGDSAMYLCASSPAVRGETQYFGPGTRLLVL.

In its sample, this clonotype was seen many times. V usage is TRBV7-8 and J usage is TRBJ1-1; weak D call: TRBD1 (5 bases). With 5 bases removed from V and 3 bases from J, the gap between germline ends came to 22 bases. This CDR3 spans 17 amino acids. The germline gives CDR1 SGHVS, CDR2 FQNEAQ. CDR3 amino acids: CASSPSTAFGTDTEAFF. The CDR3 coding sequence is TGTGCCAGCAGCCCCTCGACAGCTTTTGGGACGGACACTGAAGCTTTCTTT. Filled out from reference TRBV7-8 and TRBJ1-1, the complete variable domain reads GAGVSQSPRYKVAKRGQDVALRCDPISGHVSLFWYQQALGQGPEFLTYFQNEAQLDKSGLPSDRFFAERPEGSVSTLKIQRTQQEDSAVYLCASSPSTAFGTDTEAFFGQGTRLTVV.

The chain has TRBV13 and TRBJ2-2; D is unclear. Trimming pared 5 bases from V and 6 bases from J, leaving 7 bases between. This CDR3 has 12 amino acids. Germline assignment: CDR1 PRHDT and CDR2 FYEKMQ (reference sequence). DNA for the CDR3: TGTGCCAGCAGCCCCACCGCCGGGGAGCTGTTTTTT. Translation: CASSPTAGELFF.

The chain combines TRBV28 with TRBJ2-5, with D perhaps TRBD1 (6 bases). The CDR3 is 18 amino acids. CDR1 MDHEN and CDR2 SYDVKM come from the germline V gene. Trimming took off 5 bases at V and 4 bases at J, with 26 bases between the two ends. The CDR3 DNA is TGTGCCAGCAGTCGCGGACAGCTTCCTTTTGGAGTGCGAGAGACCCAGTACTTC. It specifies CASSRGQLPFGVRETQYF.

The rearrangement uses TRBV7-2 and TRBJ2-6; 8 bases map to TRBD1. CDR3 size: 17 residues. J was trimmed by 0 bases and V by 4 bases; bases with no gene match: 5. Germline assignment: CDR1 SGHTA and CDR2 FQGNSA. The CDR3 DNA reads as TGTACCAGCAGCTCCCCCGGACAGGGCTCTGGGGCCAACGTCCTGACTTTC. Translating gives CTSSSPGQGSGANVLTF.

The chain links TRBV12-3 or TRBV12-4 to TRBJ1-4, with D unresolved. Trimming shortened V by 7 bases and J by 10 bases, and 13 bases separated the two germline ends. The CDR3 has 12 residues. CDR3 in DNA: TGTGCCAGCACCTTGGAGGCGGGAAAACTGTTTTTT. This sequence encodes CASTLEAGKLFF.

The chain carries TRBV10-2 and TRBJ2-2; no definite D call. Germline CDR1 and CDR2: WSHSY and SAAADI. The CDR3 consists of 15 residues. Between the trimmed V and J ends, which lost 4 bases and 4 bases, there was a span of 13 bases. The chain's CDR3 is CASSGYGLSTGELFF. CDR3 bases: TGCGCCAGCAGTGGATACGGGTTGAGCACCGGGGAGCTGTTTTTT.